A single count supports the clone carrying this T cell receptor (beta chain). The target antigen is unknown. The primer mix had 60 Vbeta and 13 Jbeta primers. Method: immunoSEQ multiplex PCR; TCRdb's copy keeps in-frame clones and lacks some. This table holds 72,000 or so clones, 74% found once. These data are taken from a study of cytomegalovirus exposure and HLA in healthy donors. The study's findings and limits: Listed as cytomegalovirus-associated were around 160 TCR beta chains.

The CDR3 length is 16 residues. V gave up 0 bases and J gave up 0 bases; unmatched junction bases: 2. CDR1 and CDR2 from the germline V gene are SGHAT and FQNNGV. The specimen was PBMCs. The genes are TRBV11-2 and TRBJ1-2, with TRBD1 matching over 9 bases. The TCR sequence derives from a human donor in good health. CDR3 region: CASSLDRTGANYGYTF. The CDR3 bases are TGTGCCAGCAGCTTAGACCGGACAGGGGCTAACTATGGCTACACCTTC.